This T cell receptor beta chain was retrieved from a study of T cells in Graves' hyperthyroidism and ophthalmopathy. Study-level findings and limits: Researchers report that a 13 V-J model separated ophthalmopathy from stable hyperthyroidism. Among thyroid clonotypes expanded above 0.001, most also appeared in blood.

Authors of the study amplified TCR beta CDR3 regions from RNA transcripts. HTBI primers were the set used in a first-round RT-PCR of the TCR CDR3. MiXCR, run by TCRdb on the multiplex PCR reads, gives a single entry per CDR3 protein. The sample carries a few hundred thousand distinct CDR3 sequences, roughly 15% recorded once. Sample collection date corresponds to first hyperthyroidism diagnosis, prior to any ophthalmopathy symptoms. This clonotype appeared a single time. Its cognate antigen is unknown. This CDR3 is 20 amino acids long. Germline V lookup: CDR1 MNHNY, CDR2 SVGAGI (reference sequence). With 0 bases removed from V and 8 bases from J, the gap between germline ends came to 26 bases.

The rearrangement joins TRBV6-6 to TRBJ1-6, with TRBD1 as a possible D gene (5 bases). This receptor was taken from a woman in her fifties or sixties with Graves' hyperthyroidism that later progressed to Graves' ophthalmopathy. What was sequenced was blood. The CDR3 loop reads CASSYSSIGALDRSHSPLHF. CDR3 nucleotides: TGTGCCAGCAGTTACTCGAGTATTGGGGCCCTCGACAGATCACATTCACCCCTCCACTTT.